These 7 T cell receptor beta chains were all obtained from the same sample, sequenced in a study of cytomegalovirus exposure and HLA in healthy donors. The PCR used 60 Vbeta and 13 Jbeta primers. TCRdb's copy holds only in-frame clones and misses some; the assay was immunoSEQ multiplex PCR. Altogether about 150,000 clones are present, roughly 84% being singletons, with the ten largest covering around 2.6%. Sample: PBMCs. The receptors were sampled from a young man in good health and CMV-seropositive.

V and J are TRBV19 and TRBJ2-3; the D is unclear. Trimming cost V 6 bases and J 0 bases, with 13 bases left between them. CDR3 length equals 15 residues. CDR1 is LNHDA and CDR2 is SQIVND in the germline V gene (reference sequence). The CDR3 loop is CASRVAYSSTDTQYF. The DNA for the CDR3 is TGTGCCAGTAGGGTTGCCTATTCAAGCACAGATACGCAGTATTTT.

The CDR3 DNA reads TGTGCCAGCATGGCCCCTTCGACTAGCACAGATACGCAGTATTTT. It codes for CASMAPSTSTDTQYF. The gene calls are TRBV2 and TRBJ2-3, with D unclear. This CDR3 spans 15 amino acids. The V gene's germline CDR1 is SNHLY and CDR2 FYNNEI. V was cut by 7 bases and J by 0 bases, with 14 bases left in between.

The V and J genes are TRBV10-3 and TRBJ2-5; D might be TRBD1 (7 bases). The V gene's germline CDR1 is ENHRY and CDR2 SYGVKD. V was shortened by 4 bases and J by 5 bases, with 8 bases between the two germline ends. CDR3 length: 12 residues. This CDR3 reads CAISAGGETQYF. The CDR3 DNA reads TGTGCCATCAGTGCAGGGGGGGAGACCCAGTACTTC.

V is TRBV18 and J is TRBJ2-5, with 7 bases lining up with TRBD2. The J call is in doubt because the DNA end fits TRBJ2-7 better. The CDR3 totals 14 residues. Germline V gene lookup returns CDR1 KGHSH and CDR2 LQKENI. CDR3 nucleotide sequence: TGTGCCAGCTCACCATCTAGCGGTTCCTACGAGCAGTACTTC. This translates into CASSPSSGSYEQYF.

The CDR3 bases are TGCGCCAGCAGCAGGACAGGGGGAGCCGCAACTAATGAAAAACTGTTTTTT. It codes for CASSRTGGAATNEKLFF. V gene TRBV5-1 combines with J gene TRBJ1-4; TRBD1 aligns across 10 bases. V lost 4 bases, J lost 0 bases, and 6 bases stayed unmatched. The CDR3 is made up of 17 amino acids. CDR1 is SGHRS and CDR2 is YFSETQ in the germline V gene.

The gene calls are TRBV5-4 and TRBJ2-5; D possibly corresponds to TRBD1 (6 bases). V dropped 4 bases and J dropped 1 base, with 11 bases sitting between them. The CDR3 is 14 residues long. Looked up from germline, CDR1 is SGHNT and CDR2 is YYREEE (reference sequence). The CDR3 here is CASSRDRSQETQYF. CDR3 DNA: TGTGCCAGCAGCCGTGACAGGTCCCAAGAGACCCAGTACTTC.

The chain has TRBV6-1 and TRBJ1-1, with D hard to call. Trimming shortened V by 4 bases and J by 5 bases, and 14 bases separated the two germline ends. Looked up from germline, CDR1 is MNHNS and CDR2 is SASEGT. The CDR3 runs 14 residues. The CDR3 protein is CASSAILGRTEAFF. The CDR3 DNA sequence: TGTGCCAGCAGTGCTATATTGGGGAGAACTGAAGCTTTCTTT.